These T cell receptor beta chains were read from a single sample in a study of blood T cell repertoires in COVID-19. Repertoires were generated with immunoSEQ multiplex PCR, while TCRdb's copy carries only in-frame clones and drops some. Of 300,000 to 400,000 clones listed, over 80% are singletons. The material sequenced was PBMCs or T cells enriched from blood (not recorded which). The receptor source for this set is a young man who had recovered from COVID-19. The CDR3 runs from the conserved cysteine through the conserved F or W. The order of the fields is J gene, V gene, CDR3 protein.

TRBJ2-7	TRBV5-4	CASSLLQGPYEQYF
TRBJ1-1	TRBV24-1	CATSDWTDEAFF
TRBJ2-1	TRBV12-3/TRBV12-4	CASNKRSYNEQFF
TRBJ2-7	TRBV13	CASSPPQGGGGYEQYF
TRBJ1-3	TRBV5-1	CASSLLPGAGNTIYF
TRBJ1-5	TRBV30	CAWSSGQGQPQHF
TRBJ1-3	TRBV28	CASSLPGQGGIGNTIYF
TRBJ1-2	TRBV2	CASSVMLGGQGSGYTF
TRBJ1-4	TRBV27	CASSLRTGGVEKLFF
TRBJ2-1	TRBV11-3	CASSIAAVSSYNEQFF
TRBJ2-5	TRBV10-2	CASLPVASTETQYF
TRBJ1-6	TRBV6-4	CASSDSTGGNSPLHF
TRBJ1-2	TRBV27	CASSLRGNYGYTF
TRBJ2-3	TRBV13	CASSRGGTDTQYF
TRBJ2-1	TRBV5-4	CASSRLSDEQFF
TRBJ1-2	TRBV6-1	CASSEELGGGGYGYTF
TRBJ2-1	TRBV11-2	CASRQGSYNEQFF
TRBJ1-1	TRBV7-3	CASSLGTGINTEAFF
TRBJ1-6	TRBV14	CASSQGNRVRSPLHF
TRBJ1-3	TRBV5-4	CASSLRGTAAGNTIYF